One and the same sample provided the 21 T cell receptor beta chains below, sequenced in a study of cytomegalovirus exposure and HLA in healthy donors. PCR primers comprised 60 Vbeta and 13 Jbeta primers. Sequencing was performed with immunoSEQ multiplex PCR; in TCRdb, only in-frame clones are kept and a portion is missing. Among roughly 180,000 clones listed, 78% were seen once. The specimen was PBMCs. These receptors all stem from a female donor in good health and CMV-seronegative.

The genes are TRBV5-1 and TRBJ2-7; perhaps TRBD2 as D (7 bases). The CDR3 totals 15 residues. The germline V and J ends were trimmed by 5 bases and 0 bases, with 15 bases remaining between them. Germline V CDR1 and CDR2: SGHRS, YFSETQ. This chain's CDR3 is CASRLGGGSSYEQYF. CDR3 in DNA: TGCGCCAGCAGACTGGGGGGCGGGAGCTCCTACGAGCAGTACTTC.

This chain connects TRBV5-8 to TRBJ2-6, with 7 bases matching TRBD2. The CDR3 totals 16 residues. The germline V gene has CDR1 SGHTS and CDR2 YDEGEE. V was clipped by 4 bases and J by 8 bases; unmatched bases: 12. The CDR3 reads CASSREDGFRSNVLTF. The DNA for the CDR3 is TGTGCCAGCAGCCGGGAGGATGGCTTTCGGTCCAACGTCCTGACTTTC. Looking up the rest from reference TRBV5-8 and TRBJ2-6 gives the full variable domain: EAGVTQSPTHLIKTRGQQATLRCSPISGHTSVYWYQQALGLGLQFLLWYDEGEERNRGNFPPRFSGRQFPNYSSELNVNALELEDSALYLCASSREDGFRSNVLTFGAGSRLTVL.

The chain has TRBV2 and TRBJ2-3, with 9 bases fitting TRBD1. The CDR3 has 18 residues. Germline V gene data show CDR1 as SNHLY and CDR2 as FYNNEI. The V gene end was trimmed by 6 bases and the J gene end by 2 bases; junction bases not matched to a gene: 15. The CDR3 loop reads CASSDGTGSSPYTDTQYF. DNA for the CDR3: TGTGCCAGCAGCGACGGGACAGGGTCCTCTCCTTACACAGATACGCAGTATTTT.

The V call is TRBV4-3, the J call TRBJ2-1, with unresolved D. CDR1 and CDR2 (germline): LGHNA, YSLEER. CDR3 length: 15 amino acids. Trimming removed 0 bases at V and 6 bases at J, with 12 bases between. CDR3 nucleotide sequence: TGCGCCAGCAGCCAAGACATCTCCCCTAGCAATGAGCAGTTCTTC. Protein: CASSQDISPSNEQFF.

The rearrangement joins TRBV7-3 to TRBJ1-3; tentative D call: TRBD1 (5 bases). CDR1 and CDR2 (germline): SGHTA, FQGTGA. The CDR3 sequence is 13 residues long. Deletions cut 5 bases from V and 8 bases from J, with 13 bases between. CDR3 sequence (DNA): TGTGCCAGCAGCCTTGGACAACGTGACACCATATATTTT. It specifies CASSLGQRDTIYF.

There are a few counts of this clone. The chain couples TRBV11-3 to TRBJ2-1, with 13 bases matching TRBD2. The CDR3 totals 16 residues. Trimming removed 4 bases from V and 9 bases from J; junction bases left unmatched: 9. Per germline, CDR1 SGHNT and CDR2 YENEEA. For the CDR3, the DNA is TGTGCCAGCAGCTCCGGGACTAGCGGGACCCTGATTGAGCAGTTCTTC. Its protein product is CASSSGTSGTLIEQFF.

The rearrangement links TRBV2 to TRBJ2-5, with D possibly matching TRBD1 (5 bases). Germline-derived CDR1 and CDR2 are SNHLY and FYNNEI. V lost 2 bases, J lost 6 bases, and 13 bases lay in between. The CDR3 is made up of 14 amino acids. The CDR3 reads CASSEPGNWKTQYF. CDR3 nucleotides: TGTGCCAGCAGTGAACCAGGGAATTGGAAGACCCAGTACTTC.

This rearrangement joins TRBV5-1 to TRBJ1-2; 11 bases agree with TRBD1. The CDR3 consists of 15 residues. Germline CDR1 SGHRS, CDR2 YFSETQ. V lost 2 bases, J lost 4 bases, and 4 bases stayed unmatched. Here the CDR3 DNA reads TGCGCCAGCAGCTTACAGGGGACAGGGGGCTATGGCTACACCTTC. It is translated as CASSLQGTGGYGYTF.

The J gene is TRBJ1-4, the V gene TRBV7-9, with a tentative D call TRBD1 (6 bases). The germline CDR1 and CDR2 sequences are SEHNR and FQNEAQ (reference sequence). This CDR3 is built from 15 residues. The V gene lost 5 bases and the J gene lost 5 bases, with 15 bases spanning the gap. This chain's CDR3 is CASSDTGTYNEKLFF. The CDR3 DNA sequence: TGTGCCAGCAGCGATACAGGGACCTACAATGAAAAACTGTTTTTT.

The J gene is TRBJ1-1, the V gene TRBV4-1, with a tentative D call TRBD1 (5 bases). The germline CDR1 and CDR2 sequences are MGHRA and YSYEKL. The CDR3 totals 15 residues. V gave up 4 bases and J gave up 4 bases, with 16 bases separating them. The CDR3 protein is CASSPLSGEVTEAFF. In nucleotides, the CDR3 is TGCGCCAGCAGCCCTCTGTCGGGGGAGGTCACTGAAGCTTTCTTT.

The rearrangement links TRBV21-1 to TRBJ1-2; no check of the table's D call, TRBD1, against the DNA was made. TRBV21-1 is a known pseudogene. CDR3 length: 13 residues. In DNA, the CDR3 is TGTGCCAGCAGCAAAGCATATGGCCATGGCTACACCTTC. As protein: CASSKAYGHGYTF.

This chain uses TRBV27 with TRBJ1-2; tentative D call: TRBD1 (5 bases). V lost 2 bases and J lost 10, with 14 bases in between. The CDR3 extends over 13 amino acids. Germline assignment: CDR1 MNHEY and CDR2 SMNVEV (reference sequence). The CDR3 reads CASSLRGISAYTF. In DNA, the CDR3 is TGTGCCAGCAGTTTAAGGGGAATATCCGCCTACACCTTC.

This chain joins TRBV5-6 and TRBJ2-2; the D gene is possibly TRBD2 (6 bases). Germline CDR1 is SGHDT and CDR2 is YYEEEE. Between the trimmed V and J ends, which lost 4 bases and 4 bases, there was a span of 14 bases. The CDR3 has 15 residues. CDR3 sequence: CASSRTSLGTGELFF. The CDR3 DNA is TGTGCCAGCAGCAGAACTAGCCTGGGCACCGGGGAGCTGTTTTTT.

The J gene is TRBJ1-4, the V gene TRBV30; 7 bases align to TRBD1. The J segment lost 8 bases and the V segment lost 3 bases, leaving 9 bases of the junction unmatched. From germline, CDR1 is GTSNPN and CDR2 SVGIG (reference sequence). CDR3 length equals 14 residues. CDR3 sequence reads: CAWSTRQGWEKLFF. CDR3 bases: TGTGCCTGGAGCACAAGACAGGGTTGGGAAAAACTGTTTTTT. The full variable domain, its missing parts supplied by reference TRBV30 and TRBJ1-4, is SQTIHQWPATLVQPVGSPLSLECTVEGTSNPNLYWYRQAAGRGLQLLFYSVGIGQISSEVPQNLSASRPQDRQFILSSKKLLLSDSGFYLCAWSTRQGWEKLFFGSGTQLSVL.

In nucleotides, the CDR3 is TGTGCCAGCATAGGGACTAGCGGGGGGGCCCTCAGGGCCCAGTACTTC. The encoded protein is CASIGTSGGALRAQYF. The V gene is TRBV2, the J gene TRBJ2-5; 16 bases align to TRBD2. Germline values: CDR1 SNHLY, CDR2 FYNNEI. Trimming at V came to 7 bases and at J to 9 bases, leaving 11 bases not matched to a gene. This CDR3 spans 16 amino acids.

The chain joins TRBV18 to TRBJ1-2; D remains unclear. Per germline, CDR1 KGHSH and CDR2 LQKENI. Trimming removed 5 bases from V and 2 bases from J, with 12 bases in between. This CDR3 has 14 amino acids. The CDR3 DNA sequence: TGTGCCAGCTCATCTGCGGGCCCCAACTATGGCTACACCTTC. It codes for CASSSAGPNYGYTF.

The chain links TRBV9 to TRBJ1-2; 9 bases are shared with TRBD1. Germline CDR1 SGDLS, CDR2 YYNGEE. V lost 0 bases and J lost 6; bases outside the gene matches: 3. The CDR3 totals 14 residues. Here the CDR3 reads CASSVAWTGDGYTF. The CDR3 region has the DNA TGTGCCAGCAGCGTAGCTTGGACAGGGGATGGCTACACCTTC.

DNA of the CDR3: TGTGCCAGCAGCATAACCGGGACAGGGGGCAAAAACATTCAGTACTTC. Its translation is CASSITGTGGKNIQYF. The V and J genes are TRBV5-4 and TRBJ2-4, with TRBD1 matching 11 bases. Germline V gene sequence: CDR1 SGHNT, CDR2 YYREEE (reference sequence). The CDR3 contains 16 residues. The V gene end was trimmed by 4 bases and the J gene end by 3 bases; junction bases not matched to a gene: 6.

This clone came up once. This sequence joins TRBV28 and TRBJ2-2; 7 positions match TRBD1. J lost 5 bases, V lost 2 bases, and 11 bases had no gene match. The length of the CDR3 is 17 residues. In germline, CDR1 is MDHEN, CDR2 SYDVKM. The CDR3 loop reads CASSLGYRGMRTGELFF. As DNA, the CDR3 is TGTGCCAGCAGTTTAGGATACAGGGGAATGAGAACCGGGGAGCTGTTTTTT.

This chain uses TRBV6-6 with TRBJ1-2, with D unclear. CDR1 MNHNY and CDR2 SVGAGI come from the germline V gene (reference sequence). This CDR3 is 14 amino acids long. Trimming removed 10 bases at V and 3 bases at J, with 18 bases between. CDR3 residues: CATREGRLYYGYTF. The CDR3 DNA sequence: TGTGCCACCCGGGAAGGCAGGTTGTACTATGGCTACACCTTC.

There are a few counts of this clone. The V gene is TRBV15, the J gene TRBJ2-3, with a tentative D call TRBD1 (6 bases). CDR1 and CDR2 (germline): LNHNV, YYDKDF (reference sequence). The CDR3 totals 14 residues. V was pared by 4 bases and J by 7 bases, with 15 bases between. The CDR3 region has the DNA TGTGCCACCAGCATTGCCAGGGGAAGGTATACGCAGTATTTT. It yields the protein CATSIARGRYTQYF.